This T cell receptor (beta chain) is drawn from a study of blood T cell repertoires in COVID-19. The wider study: Nucleic acid was either cDNA or gDNA, and it came from T cells, B-cell-depleted T cells, or PBMCs.

Deletions cut 2 bases from V and 0 bases from J, with 13 bases between. Germline CDR1 and CDR2: MNHEY and SMNVEV (reference sequence). The CDR3 runs to 16 residues. Original analysis: Nucleated cell number was recorded as an estimate derived from reference gene primer amplification. Method: immunoSEQ multiplex PCR; TCRdb's copy keeps in-frame clones and lacks some. The DNA gave D and trimming, while V, J and clone size come from that table. This sample yields 230,000 or so clones, of which about 90% are seen a single time; under 15% belongs to the top ten. Participants came from fewer than 25 US areas, aged roughly 18 to 95 years.

This receptor was identified in a woman aged 50 to 65 with acute COVID-19. V gene TRBV27 combines with J gene TRBJ1-1; D is uncertain. The specimen sequenced was PBMCs or T cells enriched from blood (not recorded which). CDR3 sequence (DNA): TGTGCCAGCAGTTTAGCCGGTCATACGGTGAACACTGAAGCTTTCTTT. Its protein product is CASSLAGHTVNTEAFF.